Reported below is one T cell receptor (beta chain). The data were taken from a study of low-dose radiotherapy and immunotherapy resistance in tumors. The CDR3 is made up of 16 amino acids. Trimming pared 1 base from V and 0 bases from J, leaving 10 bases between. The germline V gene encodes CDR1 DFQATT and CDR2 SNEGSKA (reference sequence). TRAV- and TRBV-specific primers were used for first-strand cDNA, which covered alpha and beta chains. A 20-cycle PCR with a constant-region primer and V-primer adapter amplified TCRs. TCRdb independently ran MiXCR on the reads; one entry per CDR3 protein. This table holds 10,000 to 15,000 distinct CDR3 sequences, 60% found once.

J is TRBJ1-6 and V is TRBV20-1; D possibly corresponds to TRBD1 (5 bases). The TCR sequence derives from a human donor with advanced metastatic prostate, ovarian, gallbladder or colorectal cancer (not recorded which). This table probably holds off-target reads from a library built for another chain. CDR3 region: CSARVRQSSYNSPLHF. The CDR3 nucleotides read TGCAGTGCTAGAGTCCGACAGAGCTCCTATAATTCACCCCTCCACTTT.